This entry lists 8 T cell receptor beta chains sequenced from one sample in a study of T cell responses to AZD1222 COVID-19 vaccine. Generated by immunoSEQ multiplex PCR, the TCRdb table keeps only in-frame clones and is missing some. The sample contains about 80,000 clones, approximately 85% of which appear only once. The source material was peripheral blood, sampled 28 days after the second AZD1222 dose. These receptors were obtained from an adult who received the AZD1222 COVID-19 vaccine.

This chain uses TRBV5-1 with TRBJ1-2, with a possible D match to TRBD1 (6 bases). The CDR3 consists of 14 residues. V was trimmed by 1 base and J by 6 bases, leaving 13 bases between them. The germline CDR1 and CDR2 sequences are SGHRS and YFSETQ. CDR3 protein: CASSLMLGADGYTF. As DNA, the CDR3 is TGCGCCAGCAGCTTGATGCTGGGGGCTGATGGCTACACCTTC.

The genes are TRBV29-1 and TRBJ1-1; D is possibly TRBD1 (5 bases). V lost 3 bases and J lost 5, with 19 bases in between. Germline loops: CDR1 SQVTM, CDR2 ANQGSEA. The CDR3 runs 15 residues. CDR3 in amino acids: CSVDPRTGAGTEAFF. The CDR3 nucleotides are TGCAGCGTTGACCCAAGAACAGGAGCTGGGACTGAAGCTTTCTTT.

The V and J genes are TRBV2 and TRBJ1-6; no clear D. V lost 5 bases to trimming and J lost 8 bases, with 10 bases between them. The CDR3 spans 13 residues. Germline CDR1 is SNHLY and CDR2 is FYNNEI. CDR3 protein: CASSSLWDSPLHF. The CDR3 DNA is TGTGCCAGCAGTTCTCTTTGGGATTCACCCCTCCACTTT.

The chain combines TRBV11-1 with TRBJ2-4, with D maybe TRBD1 (6 bases). This CDR3 is 15 amino acids long. Trimming stripped 5 bases from V and 8 bases from J, with 19 bases between. Germline CDR1 and CDR2: SGHAT and FQDESV (reference sequence). DNA for the CDR3: TGTGCCAGCAGCCCCAGGGGAGAGAGGATCGACATTCAGTACTTC. Protein sequence: CASSPRGERIDIQYF.

The chain joins TRBV5-1 to TRBJ1-4, with no clear D. Germline values: CDR1 SGHRS, CDR2 YFSETQ. V was cut by 1 base and J by 7 bases, with 17 bases left in between. The CDR3 extends over 16 amino acids. The CDR3 region is CASSLSDAPKGEKLFF. DNA for the CDR3: TGCGCCAGCAGCTTGTCCGACGCTCCAAAGGGTGAAAAACTGTTTTTT.

This rearrangement joins TRBV6-1 to TRBJ1-2; 7 bases are a match to TRBD1. Trimming at V came to 3 bases and at J to 8 bases, leaving 0 bases not matched to a gene. CDR3 length equals 11 residues. Looked up from germline, CDR1 is MNHNS and CDR2 is SASEGT. CDR3 bases: TGTGCCAGCAGTGAGACAGGGGGCTACACCTTC. Translating gives CASSETGGYTF.

The rearrangement joins TRBV28 to TRBJ2-1; D is possibly TRBD2 (6 bases). The CDR3 is 16 residues long. Germline V lookup: CDR1 MDHEN, CDR2 SYDVKM. Trimming left V 4 bases short and J 0 bases short, with 13 bases between. The CDR3 DNA sequence: TGTGCCAGCAGTTCTCCTAGCGAAAGCTCCTACAATGAGCAGTTCTTC. The encoded protein is CASSSPSESSYNEQFF.

J is TRBJ2-1 and V is TRBV15, with 10 bases identical to TRBD1. Germline V CDR1 and CDR2: LNHNV, YYDKDF (reference sequence). J was trimmed by 9 bases and V by 1 base; bases with no gene match: 6. CDR3 length equals 15 residues. The CDR3: CATSRGQGAVGEQFF. CDR3 nucleotide sequence: TGTGCCACCAGCAGAGGACAGGGGGCAGTGGGTGAGCAGTTCTTC.